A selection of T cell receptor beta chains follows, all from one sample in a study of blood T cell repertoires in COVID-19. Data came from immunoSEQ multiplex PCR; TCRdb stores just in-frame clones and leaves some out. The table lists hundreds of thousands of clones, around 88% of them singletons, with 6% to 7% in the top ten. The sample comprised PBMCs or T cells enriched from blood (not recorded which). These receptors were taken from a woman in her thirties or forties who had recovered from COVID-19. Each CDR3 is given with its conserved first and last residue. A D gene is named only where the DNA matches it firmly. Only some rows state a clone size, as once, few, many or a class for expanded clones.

TGTGCCAGCAGCTCCCCGGGACTAGCGGGAGATGAGCAGTTCTTC,CASSSPGLAGDEQFF,few,TRBJ2-1,TRBV7-9,TRBD2
TGTGCTAGTGGTAGGGACAGGGTGGAGACCCAGTACTTC,CASGRDRVETQYF,once,TRBJ2-5,TRBV12-5,TRBD1
TGTGCCAGCAGCCCCCGCCAGGGAGGCGAAAAACTGTTTTTT,CASSPRQGGEKLFF,NA,TRBJ1-4,TRBV7-9,NA
TGTGCCAGCAGTTTAAGGGGGTGGGGTGGCAATCAGCCCCAGCATTTT,CASSLRGWGGNQPQHF,NA,TRBJ1-5,TRBV28,NA
TGTGCCAGCAGTTTAAGGAGGGACAGGGTCGGGGGGTACTTC,CASSLRRDRVGGYF,NA,TRBJ2-7,TRBV28,TRBD1
TGTGCCAGCTCACCCCAGGGGTTGGCAGAGACCCAGTACTTC,CASSPQGLAETQYF,NA,TRBJ2-5,TRBV18,NA
TGTGCCAGCAGACCCACTGCCTATGGCTACACCTTC,CASRPTAYGYTF,NA,TRBJ1-2,TRBV28,NA
TGCGCCAGCGGGGGGACTAGCGTCCCGAGCTCCTACAATGAGCAGTTCTTC,CASGGTSVPSSYNEQFF,NA,TRBJ2-1,TRBV10-2,TRBD2
TGTGCCAGCAGAGGGGAGGAGGCTGACATTCAGTACTTC,CASRGEEADIQYF,NA,TRBJ2-4,TRBV28,NA
TGTGCCAGCAGCCTGTTAGCGCAAGAGACCCAGTACTTC,CASSLLAQETQYF,NA,TRBJ2-5,TRBV7-3,NA
TGCGCCAGCAGCCAGCTAACAGGGTTTGAAGCCGGCTACACCTTC,CASSQLTGFEAGYTF,NA,TRBJ1-2,TRBV4-1,NA
TGTGCCAGCAGCTGGGGACAGACCCAAGAGACCCAGTACTTC,CASSWGQTQETQYF,NA,TRBJ2-5,TRBV9,TRBD1
TGTGCCATCAGTGAAGGGGTAAGGGGATACAATGAGCAGTTCTTC,CAISEGVRGYNEQFF,once,TRBJ2-1,TRBV10-3,NA
TGTGCCAGCAGTGGACAGGGACACTACGAGCAGTACTTC,CASSGQGHYEQYF,NA,TRBJ2-7,TRBV2,TRBD1
TGTGCCAGTAGTCCTCGCTCCACGAGATCTGGGGCCAACGTCCTGACTTTC,CASSPRSTRSGANVLTF,once,TRBJ2-6,TRBV19,NA
TGTGCCAGCAGCTTAGATGGTAGACTTCCCGAGTACGAGCAGTACTTC,CASSLDGRLPEYEQYF,once,TRBJ2-7,TRBV11-2,NA
TGCGCCAGCAGCTGGACAGGGGGCGAAGGACAGCCCCAGCATTTT,CASSWTGGEGQPQHF,NA,TRBJ1-5,TRBV5-1,TRBD1
TGTGCCAGCAGTTACCGGTCCACCGGGGAGCTGTTTTTT,CASSYRSTGELFF,NA,TRBJ2-2,TRBV12-3/TRBV12-4,NA
TGTGCCAGCTCACCAGTTCGGTTTGGAAACACCATATATTTT,CASSPVRFGNTIYF,NA,TRBJ1-3,TRBV18,NA
TGTGCCAGCAGCTTAGGGGGGGACAGTTCAGGCTACACCTTC,CASSLGGDSSGYTF,once,TRBJ1-2,TRBV7-8,TRBD1
TGCAGCTCCCTGCTCGCGGGACTAGCGCCTCAAGAGACCCAGTACTTC,CSSLLAGLAPQETQYF,NA,TRBJ2-5,TRBV29-1,TRBD2
TGTGCCACCAGTGATGAGCGGAGTGGCACCGGGGAGCTGTTTTTT,CATSDERSGTGELFF,NA,TRBJ2-2,TRBV24-1,NA
TGTGCCAGCAGCTTAGCAGGGGTTCCTAATGAAAAACTGTTTTTT,CASSLAGVPNEKLFF,NA,TRBJ1-4,TRBV7-2,NA
TGCGCCAGCAGCCTTGGGACAGGGGCTAACTATGGCTACACCTTC,CASSLGTGANYGYTF,NA,TRBJ1-2,TRBV5-1,TRBD1
TGTGCCAGCAGTGACGGTGGCCCCAGGCTAAAGACCCAGTACTTC,CASSDGGPRLKTQYF,NA,TRBJ2-5,TRBV2,NA
TGTGCCAGCAGCTTAGAGCCATTTCTTAGGGGTGAGGACGAGCAGTACTTC,CASSLEPFLRGEDEQYF,NA,TRBJ2-7,TRBV7-2,NA
TGTGCCAGCAGTGGGACTAACACATACAATGAGCAGTTCTTC,CASSGTNTYNEQFF,NA,TRBJ2-1,TRBV28,TRBD2
TGTGCCACCCGACGGGGGGTGATCACCGGGGAGCTGTTTTTT,CATRRGVITGELFF,NA,TRBJ2-2,TRBV6-5,TRBD2
TGTGCCAGTAGTATGGGACGACAGGGCTCCTACGAGCAGTACTTC,CASSMGRQGSYEQYF,NA,TRBJ2-7,TRBV19,TRBD1
TGTGCCAGCAGCAGAGCTGGAAACACCATATATTTT,CASSRAGNTIYF,NA,TRBJ1-3,TRBV7-9,NA
TGTGCCAGCAGCTTGATGTGGGACTACTACAATGAGCAGTTCTTC,CASSLMWDYYNEQFF,once,TRBJ2-1,TRBV7-2,TRBD2
TGTGCCAGCAGTTTTGGTGAAGGGGGCGGCGAGAATGGCTACACCTTC,CASSFGEGGGENGYTF,NA,TRBJ1-2,TRBV6-2/TRBV6-3,TRBD1
TGTGCCACCAGTAAGGGGGTGGACACCGGGGAGCTGTTTTTT,CATSKGVDTGELFF,once,TRBJ2-2,TRBV15,NA
TGTGCCAGTAGTCGTGGGGGGGAAGGGACCTACGAGCAGTACTTC,CASSRGGEGTYEQYF,NA,TRBJ2-7,TRBV19,TRBD2
TGCAGTGCTAGTTCAAACAGGTTTAATCAGCCCCAGCATTTT,CSASSNRFNQPQHF,NA,TRBJ1-5,TRBV20-1,NA
TGTGCCTGGAAAATACAGGGAGGGAGCACAGATACGCAGTATTTT,CAWKIQGGSTDTQYF,NA,TRBJ2-3,TRBV30,NA
TGTGCCTGGAGGCGGGGGGGCTACACCTTC,CAWRRGGYTF,NA,TRBJ1-2,TRBV30,NA
TGCGCCAGCAGCCAAGTCCTAGCGGGAGTCGAGCAGTACTTC,CASSQVLAGVEQYF,NA,TRBJ2-7,TRBV4-1,TRBD2
TGTGCCACCAGCAGAGACCGACTAGCGGGGGAGCACAATGAGCAGTTCTTC,CATSRDRLAGEHNEQFF,NA,TRBJ2-1,TRBV15,TRBD2
TGTGCCAGCAGCCAAGAAGAGGCCTTTTTATACTCTGGGGCCAACGTCCTGACTTTC,CASSQEEAFLYSGANVLTF,NA,TRBJ2-6,TRBV14,NA
TGCAGCGTTGAGGGGGCCGGACTAGCGGGAGAGACCCAGTACTTC,CSVEGAGLAGETQYF,NA,TRBJ2-5,TRBV29-1,TRBD2
TGTGCCAGCAGCTGGACAGGGGAGGCACTCACCTACGAGCAGTACTTC,CASSWTGEALTYEQYF,few,TRBJ2-7,TRBV5-6,TRBD1
TGTGCCAGTGGGGAATTGTCCCGTAATAGACAGAGAAACACCATATATTTT,CASGELSRNRQRNTIYF,few,TRBJ1-3,TRBV28,NA
TGTGCCAGCAGCTCCAGACAGGGGGCGAACACCGGGGAGCTGTTTTTT,CASSSRQGANTGELFF,NA,TRBJ2-2,TRBV7-3,TRBD1
TGTGCCAGCAGCTTGTCGGGGGTCGTCACTGAAGCTTTCTTT,CASSLSGVVTEAFF,NA,TRBJ1-1,TRBV5-4,NA
TGTGCCAGCAGTTACGGACAGAACTATGGCTACACCTTC,CASSYGQNYGYTF,NA,TRBJ1-2,TRBV28,NA
TGTGCCAGCAGCTTGAATGGCCCATTCAAGACCCAGTACTTC,CASSLNGPFKTQYF,NA,TRBJ2-5,TRBV7-8,NA
TGTGCCAGCAGTTCCGGTGGAGTGTTCACAGATACGCAGTATTTT,CASSSGGVFTDTQYF,NA,TRBJ2-3,TRBV6-5,NA
TGTGCCAGCATGCCAGCGGACCACTACGAGCAGTACTTC,CASMPADHYEQYF,NA,TRBJ2-7,TRBV7-2,NA
TGTGCCACCGGCCACAGGGGGGCCTACAATGAGCAGTTCTTC,CATGHRGAYNEQFF,once,TRBJ2-1,TRBV24-1,TRBD1
TGTGCCAGCAGCTTACCCGTGGGGGCTTCCTACAATGAGCAGTTCTTC,CASSLPVGASYNEQFF,once,TRBJ2-1,TRBV5-4,NA
TGTGCCAGCAGCACCCTCACGGGGGAGCAGTTCTTC,CASSTLTGEQFF,few,TRBJ2-1,TRBV7-2,NA